This entry lists 23 T cell receptor beta chains sequenced from one sample in a study of blood T cell repertoires in COVID-19 (dated by TCRdb to the early 2020s). Library generation was performed with the immunoSEQ multiplex PCR assay. Not all clones reach the TCRdb copy of this immuneACCESS table, which keeps in-frame sequences only. Checked studies attribute under half of the gap to unresolved V genes and leave the rest unexplained. The sample includes about 340,000 clones, with roughly 89% observed a single time. Of the sample, 2.5% to 4% falls within the top ten clones. The material sequenced was peripheral blood. The receptors here all came from a woman aged 18-29 years who had recovered from COVID-19.

V is TRBV6-2 or TRBV6-3 and J is TRBJ2-1; TRBD2 matches 10 bases. Germline V gives CDR1 MNHEY, CDR2 SVGEGT. V shed 4 bases, J shed 5 bases, and the junction held 8 bases outside the gene matches. The CDR3 runs 16 residues. CDR3 bases: TGTGCCAGCAGTTCTAGCGGGAGTATGGGGCACAATGAGCAGTTCTTC. This gives the protein CASSSSGSMGHNEQFF.

The V and J genes are TRBV5-4 and TRBJ1-2, with TRBD1 as a possible D gene (6 bases). Per germline, CDR1 SGHNT and CDR2 YYREEE (reference sequence). CDR3 length: 13 amino acids. Trimming shortened V by 4 bases and J by 3 bases, and 10 bases separated the two germline ends. The CDR3 DNA reads as TGTGCCAGCAGCCACAGGGTTGACTATGGCTACACCTTC. It yields the protein CASSHRVDYGYTF.

The V gene is TRBV5-1, the J gene TRBJ2-2; tentatively, D is TRBD2 (5 bases). The CDR3 length is 14 residues. Per germline, CDR1 SGHRS and CDR2 YFSETQ. The germline V and J ends were trimmed by 6 bases and 2 bases, with 11 bases remaining between them. The DNA for the CDR3 is TGCGCCAGCACCGGGCGGACTAACACCGGGGAGCTGTTTTTT. It is translated as CASTGRTNTGELFF.

This clone was observed once. The genes are TRBV10-3 and TRBJ2-1; D is possibly TRBD1 (6 bases). The CDR3 totals 12 residues. Trimming stripped 4 bases from V and 8 bases from J, with 9 bases between. Germline V gene data show CDR1 as ENHRY and CDR2 as SYGVKD. The CDR3 sequence is CAISVTGYEQFF. The DNA for the CDR3 is TGTGCCATCAGTGTAACAGGGTATGAGCAGTTCTTC.

The gene calls are TRBV7-2 and TRBJ2-1; 8 bases are shared with TRBD2. Germline V gene sequence: CDR1 SGHTA, CDR2 FQGNSA. V lost 3 bases, J lost 6 bases, and 7 bases stayed unmatched. The CDR3 is 15 residues long. The CDR3: CASSFMREASNEQFF. CDR3 nucleotides: TGTGCCAGCAGCTTTATGCGGGAGGCTAGCAATGAGCAGTTCTTC.

The chain has TRBV4-1 and TRBJ2-5; possibly TRBD2 for D (6 bases). Trimming removed 4 bases at V and 5 bases at J, with 14 bases between. The CDR3 totals 14 residues. The germline CDR1 and CDR2 sequences are MGHRA and YSYEKL. CDR3 in DNA: TGCGCCAGCAGCCCAACGCCTCGGGGGGAGACCCAGTACTTC. Encoded protein: CASSPTPRGETQYF.

This chain links TRBV6-2 or TRBV6-3 with TRBJ1-1, with D tentatively TRBD1 (6 bases). Germline CDR1 reads MNHEY; CDR2 reads SVGEGT. The V end was cut by 4 bases, the J end by 1 base, with 16 bases between. CDR3 length equals 16 residues. The CDR3 sequence: CASSSNLNRANTEAFF. The CDR3 DNA reads TGTGCCAGCAGTTCCAATCTCAACAGGGCGAACACTGAAGCTTTCTTT.

The V and J genes are TRBV5-4 and TRBJ1-3; 8 bases line up with TRBD1. The J segment lost 5 bases and the V segment lost 4 bases, leaving 5 bases of the junction unmatched. Germline V gene sequence: CDR1 SGHNT, CDR2 YYREEE (reference sequence). The CDR3 extends over 14 amino acids. The CDR3 region is CASSPDRARNTIYF. DNA of the CDR3: TGTGCCAGCAGCCCGGACAGGGCCCGAAACACCATATATTTT.

This chain uses TRBV10-1 with TRBJ2-1; 15 nucleotides line up with TRBD2. Germline V gives CDR1 WNHNN, CDR2 SYGVQD (reference sequence). This CDR3 is built from 15 residues. V lost 6 bases to trimming and J lost 5 bases; unmatched junction nucleotides: 2. For the CDR3, the DNA is TGCGCCAGCAGAGGGACTAGCGGGAGGCACAATGAGCAGTTCTTC. Protein: CASRGTSGRHNEQFF.

The chain's CDR3 is CASSHKTGVPGANVLTF. CDR3 DNA: TGTGCCAGCAGCCACAAAACAGGGGTTCCTGGGGCCAACGTCCTGACTTTC. The chain joins TRBV14 to TRBJ2-6, with 7 bases identical to TRBD1. V lost 3 bases and J lost 2; bases outside the gene matches: 7. Germline-derived CDR1 and CDR2 are SGHDN and FVKESK. The CDR3 runs to 17 residues.

This chain connects TRBV27 to TRBJ1-5, with D perhaps matching TRBD1 (6 bases). Germline-derived CDR1 and CDR2 are MNHEY and SMNVEV (reference sequence). This CDR3 region has 13 residues. The V end lost 5 bases, the J end lost 9 bases, and 14 bases lay between the germline ends. DNA for the CDR3: TGTGCCAGCAGTCTGGACAGTTTTGGGCCCCAGCATTTT. Translated, it gives CASSLDSFGPQHF.

This chain uses TRBV6-4 with TRBJ1-1; perhaps TRBD1 as D (5 bases). Germline V gene sequence: CDR1 MRHNA, CDR2 SNTAGT. The CDR3 is 15 residues long. V was pared by 0 bases and J by 2 bases, with 10 bases between. As DNA, the CDR3 is TGTGCCAGCAGTGACTCCGCGGGACGAAACACTGAAGCTTTCTTT. Its protein is CASSDSAGRNTEAFF.

The J gene is TRBJ1-6, the V gene TRBV6-6, with 9 nucleotides matching TRBD1. CDR1 and CDR2 (germline): MNHNY, SVGAGI (reference sequence). The CDR3 is 16 residues long. After removal of 7 bases from V and 0 bases from J, the junction contained 4 bases not matched to a gene. CDR3 protein: CASKGQGSSYNSPLHF. CDR3 nucleotides: TGTGCCAGCAAAGGACAGGGGAGCTCCTATAATTCACCCCTCCACTTT.

V is TRBV11-2 and J is TRBJ1-1, with a tentative D call TRBD1 (6 bases). Germline CDR1 is SGHAT and CDR2 is FQNNGV. V was pared by 5 bases and J by 1 base, with 14 bases between. The CDR3 totals 15 residues. The CDR3 DNA is TGTGCCAGCAGCCAAGGACAGACAGGGAACACTGAAGCTTTCTTT. Its translation is CASSQGQTGNTEAFF.

In regard to this clone: The same CDR3 also results from other DNA sequences found in this sample. The rearrangement links TRBV11-2 to TRBJ1-5, with a weak D call TRBD1 (5 bases). V was trimmed by 4 bases and J by 7 bases, leaving 8 bases between them. The CDR3 runs 12 residues. The V gene's germline CDR1 is SGHAT and CDR2 FQNNGV. DNA of the CDR3: TGTGCCAGCAGCTCCCAGGGACAGCCCCAGCATTTT. As protein: CASSSQGQPQHF. The whole variable domain, remainder taken from reference TRBV11-2 and TRBJ1-5, is EAGVAQSPRYKIIEKRQSVAFWCNPISGHATLYWYQQILGQGPKLLIQFQNNGVVDDSQLPKDRFSAERLKGVDSTLKIQPAKLEDSAVYLCASSSQGQPQHFGDGTRLSIL.

J is TRBJ2-1 and V is TRBV19; unclear D gene. The germline V gene encodes CDR1 LNHDA and CDR2 SQIVND (reference sequence). Trimming took 5 bases from V and 0 from J, leaving 14 bases between them. The CDR3 extends over 16 amino acids. For the CDR3, the DNA is TGTGCCAGTAGTCATAAAGCGCTGAGCTCCTACAATGAGCAGTTCTTC. Protein product: CASSHKALSSYNEQFF.

This chain's CDR3 is CASSLAGTGLAFF. The DNA of the CDR3 is TGTGCCAGCAGCTTGGCCGGGACAGGGCTGGCTTTCTTT. The chain carries TRBV11-3 and TRBJ1-1; TRBD1 agrees at 9 bases. Germline-derived CDR1 and CDR2 are SGHNT and YENEEA. Trimming took 3 bases from V and 11 from J; bases not matched to a gene: 7. The CDR3 covers 13 residues.

The chain employs TRBV6-5 and TRBJ2-1; the match to TRBD2 covers 8 bases. CDR3 size: 15 residues. CDR1 MNHEY and CDR2 SVGAGI come from the germline V gene. V dropped 2 bases and J dropped 7; count of bases not matched to a gene: 7. In DNA, the CDR3 is TGTGCCAGCAGTTACGGCGAGCGGGGGATTAATGAGCAGTTCTTC. Protein product: CASSYGERGINEQFF.

This sequence joins TRBV7-2 and TRBJ1-2; 9 nucleotides line up with TRBD1. CDR3 size: 13 residues. The J segment lost 8 bases and the V segment lost 1 base, leaving 2 bases of the junction unmatched. CDR1 is SGHTA, CDR2 FQGNSA, per germline. This CDR3 is CASSLGTGVGYTF. The CDR3 bases are TGTGCCAGCAGCTTAGGGACAGGGGTCGGCTACACCTTC.

This clone was detected only once. The chain combines TRBV5-6 with TRBJ2-2; TRBD2 aligns across 9 bases. CDR1 is SGHDT and CDR2 is YYEEEE in the germline V gene. V lost 2 bases and J lost 4; bases outside the gene matches: 9. The CDR3 contains 17 residues. The CDR3 DNA reads as TGTGCCAGCAGCTTCGGCGCGGGAGGGCCAGGCACCGGGGAGCTGTTTTTT. The encoded protein is CASSFGAGGPGTGELFF.

The CDR3 nucleotides are TGTGCCAGCAGCTTATATATGAACACTGAAGCTTTCTTT. Protein: CASSLYMNTEAFF. The rearrangement uses TRBV7-9 and TRBJ1-1; D uncertain. Trimming took 2 bases from V and 0 from J, leaving 4 bases between them. This CDR3 has 13 residues. CDR1 is SEHNR and CDR2 is FQNEAQ in the germline V gene (reference sequence).

V gene TRBV3-1 (or the pseudogene TRBV3-2) combines with J gene TRBJ1-4; possible D gene TRBD1, 6 bases. Trimming removed 1 base from V and 7 bases from J, with 28 bases in between. This CDR3 has 20 residues. CDR1 LGHDT and CDR2 YNNKEL come from the germline V gene (reference sequence). CDR3 nucleotide sequence: TGTGCCAGCAGCCAAGCGACTCGTTTCGGGACATTGGATCTCGGTGAAAAACTGTTTTTT. Protein sequence: CASSQATRFGTLDLGEKLFF.

The rearrangement uses TRBV5-1 and TRBJ2-3; D might be TRBD1 (5 bases). V lost 4 bases and J lost 1, with 10 bases in between. The V gene's germline CDR1 is SGHRS and CDR2 YFSETQ. CDR3 length: 14 amino acids. CDR3: CASSQGVGTDTQYF. For the CDR3, the DNA is TGCGCCAGCAGCCAAGGGGTTGGCACAGATACGCAGTATTTT. Filled out from reference TRBV5-1 and TRBJ2-3, the complete variable domain reads KAGVTQTPRYLIKTRGQQVTLSCSPISGHRSVSWYQQTPGQGLQFLFEYFSETQRNKGNFPGRFSGRQFSNSRSEMNVSTLELGDSALYLCASSQGVGTDTQYFGPGTRLTVL.